The 28 T cell receptor beta chains below come from one sample, sequenced in a study of cytomegalovirus exposure and HLA in healthy donors. The PCR contained 60 Vbeta and 13 Jbeta primers. The assay was immunoSEQ multiplex PCR, and TCRdb's table has in-frame clones only and misses some. Of around 100,000 clones detected, around three quarters appear once; the ten largest clones hold 4%. The specimen was PBMCs. These receptors all stem from a man aged 45-65 years in good health and CMV-seropositive.

The CDR3 spells CASSSTSVRTDTQYF. CDR3 coding DNA: TGTGCCAGCAGCTCAACTAGCGTTCGCACAGATACGCAGTATTTT. The genes are TRBV7-3 and TRBJ2-3, with 7 nucleotides matching TRBD2. Trimming at V came to 4 bases and at J to 1 base, leaving 5 bases not matched to a gene. CDR1 is SGHTA and CDR2 is FQGTGA in the germline V gene. This CDR3 spans 15 amino acids.

This chain links TRBV5-1 with TRBJ2-1, with TRBD2 as a possible D gene (5 bases). Germline CDR1 SGHRS, CDR2 YFSETQ. The CDR3 length is 16 residues. V lost 0 bases and J 0 bases, leaving 10 bases between the germline ends. In nucleotides, the CDR3 is TGCGCCAGCAGCTTGGTTGGGGAGCCCTCCTACAATGAGCAGTTCTTC. Translation: CASSLVGEPSYNEQFF.

This chain uses TRBV5-4 with TRBJ1-2; unclear D gene. Germline assignment: CDR1 SGHNT and CDR2 YYREEE (reference sequence). V lost 0 bases, J lost 6 bases, and 12 bases lay in between. CDR3 size: 14 residues. The CDR3: CASSLGPGSDGYTF. The CDR3 nucleotides read TGTGCCAGCAGCTTGGGTCCAGGTTCGGATGGCTACACCTTC.

V and J are TRBV4-2 and TRBJ2-1; the match to TRBD2 covers 7 bases. The CDR3 runs to 12 residues. V trimming: 7 bases; J trimming: 8 bases; junction bases outside the gene matches: 5. Germline assignment: CDR1 LGHNA and CDR2 YNFKEQ. The CDR3 DNA reads as TGTGCCAGCAAAAGGGGAGGGGATGAGCAGTTCTTC. Its protein is CASKRGGDEQFF.

The V call is TRBV19, the J call TRBJ2-7; TRBD1 matches at 10 bases. This CDR3 has 15 residues. V shed 5 bases, J shed 3 bases, and the junction held 7 bases outside the gene matches. Germline CDR1 reads LNHDA; CDR2 reads SQIVND (reference sequence). This CDR3 reads CASSFGTGDFYEQYF. In DNA form, the CDR3 reads TGTGCCAGTAGTTTCGGGACAGGGGACTTCTACGAGCAGTACTTC.

The gene calls are TRBV6-5 and TRBJ2-1; 12 positions agree with TRBD2. Trimming cost V 1 base and J 8 bases; bases outside gene matches: 6. This CDR3 has 16 amino acids. CDR1 is MNHEY, CDR2 SVGAGI, per germline. This chain's CDR3 is CASSYFPSGRAHEQFF. Here the CDR3 DNA reads TGTGCCAGCAGTTACTTCCCTAGCGGGAGGGCCCATGAGCAGTTCTTC.

This chain joins TRBV7-3 and TRBJ2-3, with D unclear. CDR1 and CDR2 from the germline V gene are SGHTA and FQGTGA. Trimming took 0 bases from V and 0 from J, leaving 7 bases between them. The CDR3 consists of 15 residues. The CDR3 coding sequence is TGTGCCAGCAGCTTAACAGATGAGAGCACAGATACGCAGTATTTT. Translated: CASSLTDESTDTQYF.

This chain uses TRBV27 with TRBJ1-3; a weak D match, TRBD1 (5 bases). There are 14 residues in the CDR3. Germline-derived CDR1 and CDR2 are MNHEY and SMNVEV (reference sequence). V was pared by 3 bases and J by 0 bases, with 6 bases between. The CDR3, as DNA: TGTGCCAGCAGTTTGGGGCTCTCTGGAAACACCATATATTTT. Its protein product is CASSLGLSGNTIYF.

The gene calls are TRBV29-1 and TRBJ2-1, with 12 bases aligning to TRBD2. J was trimmed by 4 bases and V by 5 bases; bases with no gene match: 3. This CDR3 contains 14 residues. The V gene's germline CDR1 is SQVTM and CDR2 ANQGSEA. CDR3 in amino acids: CSVPTSGSYNEQFF. CDR3 nucleotide sequence: TGCAGCGTTCCGACTAGCGGGAGTTACAATGAGCAGTTCTTC.

This clone was picked up a small number of times. This specimen includes other DNA sequences encoding the same CDR3. The chain carries TRBV5-1 and TRBJ2-5; maybe TRBD2 (7 bases). The CDR3 is 13 residues long. The germline CDR1 and CDR2 sequences are SGHRS and YFSETQ. Deletions cut 5 bases from V and 5 bases from J, with 13 bases between. CDR3 region: CASSFEGGETQYF. The CDR3 bases are TGCGCCAGCAGTTTCGAGGGGGGGGAGACCCAGTACTTC.

This chain joins TRBV28 and TRBJ2-2, with TRBD2 as a possible D gene (6 bases). Germline CDR1 MDHEN, CDR2 SYDVKM. This CDR3 contains 17 residues. Trimming removed 4 bases from V and 7 bases from J, with 22 bases in between. The CDR3 sequence: CASSSPIGGEAGGELFF. In DNA form, the CDR3 reads TGTGCCAGCAGTTCCCCGATCGGGGGTGAAGCAGGCGGGGAGCTGTTTTTT. Full variable domain (remainder filled in from reference TRBV28 and TRBJ2-2): DVKVTQSSRYLVKRTGEKVFLECVQDMDHENMFWYRQDPGLGLRLIYFSYDVKMKEKGDIPEGYSVSREKKERFSLILESASTNQTSMYLCASSSPIGGEAGGELFFGEGSRLTVL.

The CDR3 sequence is CASSQTGGKQFF. DNA of the CDR3: TGTGCCAGCAGCCAAACAGGCGGGAAGCAGTTCTTC. The chain is built from TRBV7-3 and TRBJ2-1, with D perhaps matching TRBD2 (6 bases). CDR3 length: 12 amino acids. The germline gives CDR1 SGHTA, CDR2 FQGTGA. The V gene lost 5 bases and the J gene lost 11 bases, with 13 bases spanning the gap.

This chain connects TRBV19 to TRBJ1-2; TRBD1 might be the D (5 bases). In germline, CDR1 is LNHDA, CDR2 SQIVND (reference sequence). This CDR3 comprises 12 residues. V lost 6 bases and J lost 3, with 8 bases in between. CDR3 sequence: CASRQGDYGYTF. CDR3 in DNA: TGTGCCAGTAGGCAAGGGGACTATGGCTACACCTTC.

The chain combines TRBV5-1 with TRBJ2-3; D not certain. The CDR3 covers 13 residues. Trimming stripped 0 bases from V and 2 bases from J, with 4 bases between. In germline, CDR1 is SGHRS, CDR2 YFSETQ. DNA for the CDR3: TGCGCCAGCAGCTTGGACTCCACAGATACGCAGTATTTT. Its translation: CASSLDSTDTQYF.

Of note for this clone: Other nucleotide sequences from this sample produce the same CDR3. The CDR3 loop reads CASSPGLAGTDTQYF. CDR3 sequence (DNA): TGTGCCAGCAGTCCCGGACTAGCGGGAACAGATACGCAGTATTTT. The rearrangement joins TRBV14 to TRBJ2-3; 12 bases fit TRBD2. The V gene's germline CDR1 is SGHDN and CDR2 FVKESK. This CDR3 contains 15 residues. V shed 6 bases, J shed 3 bases, and the junction held 4 bases outside the gene matches.

The chain couples TRBV7-9 to TRBJ2-1; D gene ambiguous. The V and J ends lost 2 bases and 3 bases respectively, with 5 bases between them. This CDR3 comprises 13 residues. CDR1 is SEHNR, CDR2 FQNEAQ, per germline (reference sequence). The CDR3 here is CASSLSGYNEQFF. DNA for the CDR3: TGTGCCAGCAGCTTATCAGGCTACAATGAGCAGTTCTTC.

The chain is built from TRBV19 and TRBJ2-1, with 9 bases aligning to TRBD2. The germline V gene has CDR1 LNHDA and CDR2 SQIVND (reference sequence). The trim removed 2 bases at V and 6 bases at J, leaving 11 bases unmatched. The CDR3 is 17 residues long. The CDR3 DNA sequence: TGTGCCAGTAGTATACGGACCGGGACTAGCTTCTCCAATGAGCAGTTCTTC. Translating gives CASSIRTGTSFSNEQFF.

The V gene is TRBV4-2, the J gene TRBJ2-2, with D possibly being TRBD1 (7 bases). Germline CDR1 reads LGHNA; CDR2 reads YNFKEQ. The CDR3 totals 16 residues. Trimming stripped 3 bases from V and 5 bases from J, with 16 bases between. CDR3 region: CASSQEGQFRTGELFF. CDR3 sequence (DNA): TGTGCCAGCAGCCAGGAGGGACAGTTCCGTACCGGGGAGCTGTTTTTT.

This sequence joins TRBV7-8 and TRBJ2-7; the D gene is possibly TRBD1 (6 bases). Between the trimmed V and J ends, which lost 5 bases and 6 bases, there was a span of 17 bases. Germline assignment: CDR1 SGHVS and CDR2 FQNEAQ. This CDR3 has 14 amino acids. The CDR3 loop reads CASSILRGGGEQYF. In nucleotides, the CDR3 is TGTGCCAGCAGCATACTCAGGGGCGGCGGCGAGCAGTACTTC.

The genes are TRBV19 and TRBJ2-3, with D possibly TRBD2 on 5 matching bases. Germline assignment: CDR1 LNHDA and CDR2 SQIVND (reference sequence). The V and J ends lost 2 bases and 0 bases respectively, with 9 bases between them. The CDR3 consists of 15 residues. CDR3 in amino acids: CASSISGTSTDTQYF. CDR3 nucleotide sequence: TGTGCCAGTAGTATAAGCGGAACTAGCACAGATACGCAGTATTTT.

V and J are TRBV7-2 and TRBJ2-7, with D possibly matching TRBD2 (6 bases). Trimming removed 1 base from V and 6 bases from J, with 16 bases in between. CDR1 SGHTA and CDR2 FQGNSA come from the germline V gene. The CDR3 has 15 residues. The CDR3 DNA sequence: TGTGCCAGCAGCTTAGTGGCGGGACCCATGGGCGAGCAGTACTTC. This gives the protein CASSLVAGPMGEQYF.

The rearrangement links TRBV5-4 to TRBJ2-7; TRBD1 matches at 8 bases. CDR1 is SGHNT and CDR2 is YYREEE in the germline V gene (reference sequence). CDR3 size: 16 residues. After removal of 3 bases from V and 3 bases from J, the junction contained 11 bases not matched to a gene. CDR3 nucleotide sequence: TGTGCCAGCAGCTCCGGGACAGGCGGGTACTACTACGAGCAGTACTTC. Encoded protein: CASSSGTGGYYYEQYF.

The gene calls are TRBV6-6 and TRBJ2-7; 10 bases match TRBD1. This CDR3 region has 15 residues. Germline V gene data show CDR1 as MNHNY and CDR2 as SVGAGI (reference sequence). V trimming: 7 bases; J trimming: 2 bases; junction bases outside the gene matches: 8. The CDR3 here is CASTLGQGGTYEQYF. The CDR3 region has the DNA TGTGCCAGCACCCTCGGACAGGGGGGAACCTACGAGCAGTACTTC.

This clone was counted a single time. J is TRBJ2-3 and V is TRBV7-2; TRBD1 aligns across 8 bases. Per germline, CDR1 SGHTA and CDR2 FQGNSA. With V trimmed by 3 bases and J by 4 bases, 6 bases remained unmatched. This CDR3 comprises 15 residues. The CDR3 loop is CASSFPGQASDTQYF. CDR3 in DNA: TGTGCCAGCAGCTTTCCGGGACAGGCCTCAGATACGCAGTATTTT.

This sequence joins TRBV27 and TRBJ1-5; TRBD1 matches at 9 bases. V lost 5 bases to trimming and J lost 8 bases; unmatched junction nucleotides: 13. Germline-derived CDR1 and CDR2 are MNHEY and SMNVEV (reference sequence). This CDR3 region has 16 residues. The CDR3 loop is CASSPHLRDRDKPQHF. CDR3 DNA: TGTGCCAGCAGTCCTCATCTCCGGGACAGGGACAAGCCCCAGCATTTT.

The J gene is TRBJ2-1, the V gene TRBV5-6, with D possibly being TRBD2 (6 bases). Between the trimmed V and J ends, which lost 4 bases and 4 bases, there was a span of 15 bases. This CDR3 has 15 residues. Germline CDR1 is SGHDT and CDR2 is YYEEEE. The CDR3 region is CASSPWGLDYNEQFF. In DNA, the CDR3 is TGTGCCAGCAGCCCCTGGGGACTCGATTACAATGAGCAGTTCTTC.

The chain has TRBV7-2 and TRBJ2-7; TRBD2 matches at 8 bases. The CDR3 sequence is 16 residues long. Germline values: CDR1 SGHTA, CDR2 FQGNSA. The V and J ends lost 5 bases and 3 bases, in that order; junction bases with no gene match: 12. The CDR3 loop reads CASSRLPGLGRYEQYF. CDR3 nucleotides: TGTGCCAGCAGCCGATTACCGGGACTAGGGCGCTACGAGCAGTACTTC. Supplemented by reference TRBV7-2 and TRBJ2-7, the full variable domain reads GAGVSQSPSNKVTEKGKDVELRCDPISGHTALYWYRQSLGQGLEFLIYFQGNSAPDKSGLPSDRFSAERTGGSVSTLTIQRTQQEDSAVYLCASSRLPGLGRYEQYFGPGTRLTVT.

V is TRBV30 and J is TRBJ1-1; D unresolved. This CDR3 is built from 11 residues. Germline V CDR1 and CDR2: GTSNPN, SVGIG (reference sequence). With 5 bases removed from V and 5 bases from J, the gap between germline ends came to 9 bases. CDR3 region: CAWAKMTEAFF. In DNA, the CDR3 is TGTGCCTGGGCTAAAATGACTGAAGCTTTCTTT.